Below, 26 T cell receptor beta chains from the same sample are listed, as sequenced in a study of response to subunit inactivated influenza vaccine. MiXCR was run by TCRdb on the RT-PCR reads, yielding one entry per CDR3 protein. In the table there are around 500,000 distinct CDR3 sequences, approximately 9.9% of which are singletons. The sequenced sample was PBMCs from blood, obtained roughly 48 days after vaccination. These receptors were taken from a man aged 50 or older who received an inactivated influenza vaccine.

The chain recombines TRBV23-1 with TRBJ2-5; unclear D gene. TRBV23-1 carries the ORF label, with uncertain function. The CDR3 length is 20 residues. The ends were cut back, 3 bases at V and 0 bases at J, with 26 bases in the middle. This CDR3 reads CASSHACTNEHNLYQETQYF. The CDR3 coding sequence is TGCGCCAGCAGTCACGCGTGTACAAATGAACACAATCTCTACCAAGAGACCCAGTACTTC.

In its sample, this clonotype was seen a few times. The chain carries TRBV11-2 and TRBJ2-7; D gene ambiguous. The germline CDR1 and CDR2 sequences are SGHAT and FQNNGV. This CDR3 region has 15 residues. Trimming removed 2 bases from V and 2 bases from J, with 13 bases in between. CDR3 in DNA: TGTGCCAGCAGCTTAACCGCCAACCCTACCTACGAGCAGTACTTC. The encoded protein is CASSLTANPTYEQYF.

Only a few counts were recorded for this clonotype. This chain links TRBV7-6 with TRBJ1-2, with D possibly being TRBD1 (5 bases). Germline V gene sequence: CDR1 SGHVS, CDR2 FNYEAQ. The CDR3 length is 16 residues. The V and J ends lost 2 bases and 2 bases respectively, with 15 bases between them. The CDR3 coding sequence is TGTGCCAGCAGCTTAAACGGAGCCAGGGCGAACTATGGCTACACCTTC. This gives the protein CASSLNGARANYGYTF.

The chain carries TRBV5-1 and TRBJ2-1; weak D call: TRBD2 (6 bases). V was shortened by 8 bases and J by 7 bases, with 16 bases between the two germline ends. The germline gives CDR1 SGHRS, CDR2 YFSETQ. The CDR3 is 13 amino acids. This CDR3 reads CASSGDSLNEQFF. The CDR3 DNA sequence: TGCGCCAGTTCGGGAGACAGCTTGAATGAGCAGTTCTTC. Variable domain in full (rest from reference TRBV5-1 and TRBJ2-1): KAGVTQTPRYLIKTRGQQVTLSCSPISGHRSVSWYQQTPGQGLQFLFEYFSETQRNKGNFPGRFSGRQFSNSRSEMNVSTLELGDSALYLCASSGDSLNEQFFGPGTRLTVL.

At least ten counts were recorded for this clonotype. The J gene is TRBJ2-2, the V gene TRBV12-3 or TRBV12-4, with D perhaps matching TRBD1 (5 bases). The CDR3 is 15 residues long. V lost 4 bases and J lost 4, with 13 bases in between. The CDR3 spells CASSYSDTRTGELFF. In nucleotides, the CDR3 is TGTGCCAGCAGTTACTCGGACACCCGCACCGGGGAGCTGTTTTTT.

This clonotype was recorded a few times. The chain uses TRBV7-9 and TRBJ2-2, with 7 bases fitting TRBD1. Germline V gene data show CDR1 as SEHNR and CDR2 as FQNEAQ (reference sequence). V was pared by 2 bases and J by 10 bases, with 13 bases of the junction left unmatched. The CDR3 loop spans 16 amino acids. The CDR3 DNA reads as TGTGCCAGCAGCTTATCCCTCTTGACAGGGCAGGCGGAGCTGTTTTTT. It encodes CASSLSLLTGQAELFF.

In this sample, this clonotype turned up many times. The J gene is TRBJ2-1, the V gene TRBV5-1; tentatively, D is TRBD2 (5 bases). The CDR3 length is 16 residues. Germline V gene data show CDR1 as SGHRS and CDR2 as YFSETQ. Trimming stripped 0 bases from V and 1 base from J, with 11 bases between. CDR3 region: CASSLVRRGSYNEQFF. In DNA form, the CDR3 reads TGCGCCAGCAGCTTGGTTCGCCGGGGTTCCTACAATGAGCAGTTCTTC.

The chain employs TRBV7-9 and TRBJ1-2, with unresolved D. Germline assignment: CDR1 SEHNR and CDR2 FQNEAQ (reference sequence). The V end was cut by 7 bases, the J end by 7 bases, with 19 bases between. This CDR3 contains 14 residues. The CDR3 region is CASTQFGGLAGYTF. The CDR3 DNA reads TGTGCCAGCACCCAGTTCGGAGGACTTGCTGGCTACACCTTC.

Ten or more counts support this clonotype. CDR3 residues: CASSQNLAPARTQPQHF. In DNA form, the CDR3 reads TGCGCCAGCAGTCAGAACCTAGCTCCAGCACGTACTCAGCCCCAGCATTTT. The chain links TRBV4-1 to TRBJ1-5; D not resolved. This CDR3 comprises 17 residues. Trimming took off 6 bases at V and 6 bases at J, with 24 bases between the two ends. CDR1 MGHRA and CDR2 YSYEKL come from the germline V gene.

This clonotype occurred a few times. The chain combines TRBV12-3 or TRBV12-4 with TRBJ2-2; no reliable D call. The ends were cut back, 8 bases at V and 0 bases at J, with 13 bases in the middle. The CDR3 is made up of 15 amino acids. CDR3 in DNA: TGTGCCAGCTCTTTGCAGGAGTCGAACACCGGGGAGCTGTTTTTT. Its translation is CASSLQESNTGELFF.

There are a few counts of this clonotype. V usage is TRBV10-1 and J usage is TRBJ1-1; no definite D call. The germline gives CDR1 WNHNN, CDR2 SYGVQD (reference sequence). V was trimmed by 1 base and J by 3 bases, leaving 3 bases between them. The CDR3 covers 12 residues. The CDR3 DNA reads TGCGCCAGCAGTGAGTGGGACACTGAAGCTTTCTTT. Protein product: CASSEWDTEAFF.

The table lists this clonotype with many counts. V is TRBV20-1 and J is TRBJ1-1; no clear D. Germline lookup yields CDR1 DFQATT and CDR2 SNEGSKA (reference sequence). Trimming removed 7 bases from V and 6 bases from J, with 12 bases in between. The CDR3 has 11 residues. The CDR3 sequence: CSVKIYSEAFF. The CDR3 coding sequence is TGCAGTGTAAAGATATACTCTGAAGCTTTCTTT.

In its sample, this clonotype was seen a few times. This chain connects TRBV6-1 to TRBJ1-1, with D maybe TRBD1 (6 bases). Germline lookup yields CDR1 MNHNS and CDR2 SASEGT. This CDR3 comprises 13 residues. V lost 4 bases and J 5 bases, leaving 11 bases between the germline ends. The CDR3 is CASSGQARTEAFF. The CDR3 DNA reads TGTGCCAGCAGTGGACAGGCTAGAACTGAAGCTTTCTTT.

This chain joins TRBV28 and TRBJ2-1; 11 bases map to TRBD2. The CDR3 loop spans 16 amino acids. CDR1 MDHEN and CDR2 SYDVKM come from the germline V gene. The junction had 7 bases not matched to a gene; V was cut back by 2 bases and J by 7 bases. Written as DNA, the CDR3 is TGTGCCAGCAGTTTACCCGCTAGCGGGAGGAGGAATGAGCAGTTCTTC. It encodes CASSLPASGRRNEQFF.

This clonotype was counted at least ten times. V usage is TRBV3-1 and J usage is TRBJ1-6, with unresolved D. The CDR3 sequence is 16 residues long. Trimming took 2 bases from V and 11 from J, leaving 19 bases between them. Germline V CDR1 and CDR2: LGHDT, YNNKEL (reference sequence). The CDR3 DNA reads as TGTGCCAGCAGCCAAACCGCGGCCGTCATGAGGGCACCCCTCCACTTT. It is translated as CASSQTAAVMRAPLHF.

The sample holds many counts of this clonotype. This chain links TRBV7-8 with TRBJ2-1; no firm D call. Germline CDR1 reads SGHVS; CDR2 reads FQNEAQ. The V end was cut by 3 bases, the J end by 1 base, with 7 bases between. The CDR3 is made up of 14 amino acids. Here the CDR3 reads CASSFVSSYNEQFF. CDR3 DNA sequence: TGTGCCAGCAGCTTTGTCTCTTCCTACAATGAGCAGTTCTTC.

The DNA for the CDR3 is TGCGCCAGCAGCAGGCGGGACATCGGCGCCGAGCAGTACTTC. This gives the protein CASSRRDIGAEQYF. This chain connects TRBV5-1 to TRBJ2-7; D may correspond to TRBD1 or TRBD2 (6 bases each). V lost 4 bases, J lost 6 bases, and 17 bases lay in between. CDR3 length: 14 amino acids. Germline-derived CDR1 and CDR2 are SGHRS and YFSETQ.

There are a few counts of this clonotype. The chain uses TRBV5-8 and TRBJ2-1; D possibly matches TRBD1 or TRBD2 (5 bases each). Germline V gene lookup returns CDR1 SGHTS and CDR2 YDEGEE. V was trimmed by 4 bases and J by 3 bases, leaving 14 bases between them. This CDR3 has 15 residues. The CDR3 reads CASSEGSQYYNEQFF. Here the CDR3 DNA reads TGTGCCAGCAGCGAGGGGTCCCAATACTACAATGAGCAGTTCTTC.

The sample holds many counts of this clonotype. The CDR3: CSVETGLADFSYNEQFF. The CDR3, as DNA: TGCAGCGTTGAAACTGGACTAGCGGATTTCTCCTACAATGAGCAGTTCTTC. The chain is built from TRBV29-1 and TRBJ2-1, with TRBD2 matching 10 bases. The V gene end was trimmed by 2 bases and the J gene end by 0 bases; junction bases not matched to a gene: 7. CDR3 length: 17 residues. CDR1 SQVTM and CDR2 ANQGSEA come from the germline V gene.

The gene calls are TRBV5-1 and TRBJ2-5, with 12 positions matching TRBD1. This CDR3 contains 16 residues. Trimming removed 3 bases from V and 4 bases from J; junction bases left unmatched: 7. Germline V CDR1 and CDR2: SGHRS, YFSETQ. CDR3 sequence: CASSWGTGGFGETQYF. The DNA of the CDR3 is TGCGCCAGCAGCTGGGGGACAGGGGGCTTTGGAGAGACCCAGTACTTC.

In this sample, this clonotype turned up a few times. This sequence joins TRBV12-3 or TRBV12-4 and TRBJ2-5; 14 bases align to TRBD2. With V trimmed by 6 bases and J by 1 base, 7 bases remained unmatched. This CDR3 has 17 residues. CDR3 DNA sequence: TGTGCCAGCAGGCCCGGGACTAGCGGGAGTTCCCAAGAGACCCAGTACTTC. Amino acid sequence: CASRPGTSGSSQETQYF.

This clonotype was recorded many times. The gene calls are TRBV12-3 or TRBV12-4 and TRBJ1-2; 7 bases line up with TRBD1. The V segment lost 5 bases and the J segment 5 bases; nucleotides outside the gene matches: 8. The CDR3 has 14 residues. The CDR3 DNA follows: TGTGCCAGCAGTCGAAGGGGGCGCGGTTATGGCTACACCTTC. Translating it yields CASSRRGRGYGYTF.

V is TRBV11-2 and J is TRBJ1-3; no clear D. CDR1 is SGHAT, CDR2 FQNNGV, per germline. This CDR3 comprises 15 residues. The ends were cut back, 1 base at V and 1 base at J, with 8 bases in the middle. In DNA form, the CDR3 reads TGTGCCAGCAGCTTAGTTGCGACTTCTGGAAACACCATATATTTT. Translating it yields CASSLVATSGNTIYF.

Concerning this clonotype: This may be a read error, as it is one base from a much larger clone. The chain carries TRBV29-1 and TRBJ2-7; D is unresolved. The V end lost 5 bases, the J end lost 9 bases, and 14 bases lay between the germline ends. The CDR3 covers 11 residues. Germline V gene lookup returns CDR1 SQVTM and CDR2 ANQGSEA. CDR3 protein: CSVNLHSGQYF. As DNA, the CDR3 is TGCAGCGTTAATCTACATTCGGGGCAGTACTTC.

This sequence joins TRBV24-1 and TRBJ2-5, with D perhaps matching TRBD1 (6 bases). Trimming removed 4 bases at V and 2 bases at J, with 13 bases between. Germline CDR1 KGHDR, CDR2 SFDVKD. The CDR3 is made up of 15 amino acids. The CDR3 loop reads CATSDQGQQQETQYF. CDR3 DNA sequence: TGTGCCACCAGTGACCAAGGACAGCAACAAGAGACCCAGTACTTC.

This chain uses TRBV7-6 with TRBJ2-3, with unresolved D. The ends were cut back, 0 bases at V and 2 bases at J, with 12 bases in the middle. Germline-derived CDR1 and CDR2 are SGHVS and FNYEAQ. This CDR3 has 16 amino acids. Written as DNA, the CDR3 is TGTGCCAGCAGCTTAGCTACAGCCCAAATCACAGATACGCAGTATTTT. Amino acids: CASSLATAQITDTQYF.